The rows below give T cell receptor beta chains drawn from one sample of a study of CD8 T cells in Susac syndrome. TCRdb independently ran MiXCR on the immunoSEQ multiplex PCR reads; one entry per CDR3 protein. This sample has 150,000 to 200,000 distinct CDR3 sequences, with around 95% found just once. Material: CD4+ T cells from PBMCs. The receptors shown here come from a human donor in good health. The conserved cysteine and the conserved F or W are not part of the CDR3 here. Size is stated for part of the rows, as once, few or many counts, or as a class when the clone is expanded.

v_gene	j_gene	abundance	CDR3aa
TRBV4-1	TRBJ1-5	-	ASSQDWGQIHQPQH
TRBV5-1	TRBJ2-7	few	ASSSKGASYEQY
TRBV10-3	TRBJ2-5	-	AISLSEGETQY
TRBV3-1	TRBJ2-2	-	ASSQVGWSGELF
TRBV20-1	TRBJ1-2	-	SARPFGPGTYT
TRBV3-1	TRBJ1-3	-	ASSHIPGPGGNTIY
TRBV2	TRBJ1-1	-	ASSREGGTEAF
TRBV3-1	TRBJ1-2	few	ASSPGPGGYT
TRBV9	TRBJ2-5	-	ASSVQGGGGPGISETQY
TRBV3-1	TRBJ2-3	-	ASSQIAGPTDTQY
TRBV5-6	TRBJ2-2	-	ASSLFGQGNAGELF
TRBV5-1	TRBJ2-2	once	ASSLIEGATGELF
TRBV7-2	TRBJ2-2	-	ASSLAGGHAGELF
TRBV15	TRBJ2-6	-	ATSRDGPGAAGANVLT
TRBV3-1	TRBJ1-4	-	ASSHRVNNEKLF
TRBV6-6	TRBJ1-5	-	ASSYGRQVNQPQH
TRBV2	TRBJ1-4	-	ASSAQGAANEKLF
TRBV6-5	TRBJ2-3	-	ASFGGGAQY
TRBV5-4	TRBJ2-3	once	ASSLGEHTQY
TRBV7-6	TRBJ1-2	-	ASSLALRAHYGYT
TRBV19	TRBJ1-4	once	ASTTGVEKLF
TRBV7-2	TRBJ1-5	-	ASSWTVQKPQH
TRBV2	TRBJ2-6	few	ASSDTSGANVLT
TRBV10-3	TRBJ2-3	-	ATRRGLQGTDTQY
TRBV2	TRBJ1-1	-	ASNIRVEAF
TRBV29-1	TRBJ1-3	-	SVESSHSGNTIY
TRBV6-1	TRBJ1-1	-	ASSEISTGAF
TRBV19	TRBJ1-1	-	ASSKGAYTEAF
TRBV6-2/TRBV6-3	TRBJ2-4	few	ASSYLGRSAKNIQY
TRBV18	TRBJ1-5	-	ASSPSQGTGNQPQH
TRBV3-1	TRBJ2-1	-	ASSQSDARSYNEQF
TRBV14	TRBJ2-1	-	ASSQGGIGQF
TRBV3-1	TRBJ2-3	once	ASSLFVTSGGLDTQY
TRBV20-1	TRBJ2-2	-	SARDWGGYTGELF
TRBV18	TRBJ2-3	-	ASSPRDSSTDTQY
TRBV3-1	TRBJ2-6	-	ASSLIDRETNVLT
TRBV20-1	TRBJ2-3	-	SPRGGDTQY
TRBV19	TRBJ1-4	-	ASSGTVNEKLF
TRBV5-6	TRBJ2-7	-	ASSLSTTSSSYEQY
TRBV5-1	TRBJ1-2	-	ASSETGAYGYT
TRBV29-1	TRBJ1-5	-	SARASNQPQH